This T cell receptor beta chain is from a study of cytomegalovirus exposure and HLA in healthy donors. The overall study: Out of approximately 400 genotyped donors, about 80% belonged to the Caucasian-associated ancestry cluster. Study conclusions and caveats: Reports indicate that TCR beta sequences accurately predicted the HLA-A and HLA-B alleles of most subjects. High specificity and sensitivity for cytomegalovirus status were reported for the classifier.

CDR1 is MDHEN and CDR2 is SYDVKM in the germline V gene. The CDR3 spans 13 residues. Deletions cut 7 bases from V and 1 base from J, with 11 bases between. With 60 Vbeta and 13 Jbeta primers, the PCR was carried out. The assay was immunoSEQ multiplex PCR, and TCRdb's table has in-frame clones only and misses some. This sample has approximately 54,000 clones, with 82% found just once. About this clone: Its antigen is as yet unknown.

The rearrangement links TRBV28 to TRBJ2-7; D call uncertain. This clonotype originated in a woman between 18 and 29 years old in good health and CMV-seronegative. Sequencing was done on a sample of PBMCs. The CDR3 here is CASIGIRSYEQYF. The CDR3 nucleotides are TGTGCCAGCATTGGAATCAGGTCCTACGAGCAGTACTTC.